The 29 T cell receptor beta chains listed next were all sequenced from one sample in a study of control samples from healthy donors and cancer patients. Measured with immunoSEQ multiplex PCR; TCRdb has only the in-frame clones, and not every one. The data show 100,000 to 150,000 clones, less than 90% seen once. The sample taken for sequencing was blood. Receptor source: a man aged 18-30 years in good health.

The chain is built from TRBV6-1 and TRBJ1-1; D is unresolved. Germline V CDR1 and CDR2: MNHNS, SASEGT. This CDR3 has 11 residues. V was cut by 2 bases and J by 6 bases, with 4 bases left in between. The CDR3 sequence is CASSEIPEAFF. In DNA form, the CDR3 reads TGTGCCAGCAGTGAAATCCCTGAAGCTTTCTTT.

This chain uses TRBV2 with TRBJ1-2; no clear D. Trimming left V 2 bases short and J 4 bases short, with 11 bases between. This CDR3 contains 14 residues. Germline values: CDR1 SNHLY, CDR2 FYNNEI. CDR3: CASSENFGVYGYTF. The CDR3 region has the DNA TGTGCCAGCAGTGAAAACTTTGGCGTCTATGGCTACACCTTC.

This clone was counted once. The chain joins TRBV5-1 to TRBJ2-2; the match to TRBD1 covers 9 bases. The germline V gene encodes CDR1 SGHRS and CDR2 YFSETQ. Unmatched junction bases numbered 4, after V lost 1 base and J lost 6 bases. The CDR3 sequence is 15 residues long. As DNA, the CDR3 is TGCGCCAGCAGCTTGAAAGGACAGGGGCCCGGGGAGCTGTTTTTT. As protein: CASSLKGQGPGELFF.

The V gene is TRBV5-4, the J gene TRBJ2-1; TRBD1 matches 8 bases. The trim removed 3 bases at V and 2 bases at J, leaving 7 bases unmatched. In germline, CDR1 is SGHNT, CDR2 YYREEE (reference sequence). The CDR3 is made up of 16 amino acids. CDR3 bases: TGTGCCAGCAGCTCAGGGGGCCCCCATCCCTACAATGAGCAGTTCTTC. Amino acid sequence: CASSSGGPHPYNEQFF.

The rearrangement uses TRBV7-3 and TRBJ2-5, with D possibly TRBD1 on 6 matching bases. Trimming took 5 bases from V and 4 from J, leaving 8 bases between them. Germline assignment: CDR1 SGHTA and CDR2 FQGTGA. CDR3 length: 12 amino acids. As DNA, the CDR3 is TGTGCCAGCAGCCAAGGGGGAGAGACCCAGTACTTC. Protein sequence: CASSQGGETQYF.

The J gene is TRBJ2-5, the V gene TRBV30, with 15 bases that match TRBD2. After removal of 0 bases from V and 5 bases from J, the junction contained 1 base not matched to a gene. Germline loops: CDR1 GTSNPN, CDR2 SVGIG (reference sequence). The CDR3 sequence is 15 residues long. CDR3 residues: CAWSVGTSGGETQYF. Written as DNA, the CDR3 is TGTGCCTGGAGTGTGGGGACTAGCGGGGGGGAGACCCAGTACTTC.

In this sample, this clone turned up once. This sequence joins TRBV10-3 and TRBJ2-1; TRBD1 matches 12 bases. V lost 5 bases to trimming and J lost 4 bases; unmatched junction nucleotides: 6. CDR3 length: 16 amino acids. Germline V gene lookup returns CDR1 ENHRY and CDR2 SYGVKD. DNA of the CDR3: TGTGCCATCAGTTCCGGGACAGGGGGCTGGTACAATGAGCAGTTCTTC. Amino acids: CAISSGTGGWYNEQFF.

This chain joins TRBV6-6 and TRBJ2-5; the match to TRBD2 covers 8 bases. The CDR3 covers 15 residues. The V segment lost 7 bases and the J segment 4 bases; nucleotides outside the gene matches: 11. Germline V gene sequence: CDR1 MNHNY, CDR2 SVGAGI (reference sequence). The CDR3 DNA reads as TGTGCCAGCAAAGTCTCGGGAGGGCAGGGAGAGACCCAGTACTTC. This encodes CASKVSGGQGETQYF.

The V gene is TRBV4-1, the J gene TRBJ2-3; D might be TRBD1 (6 bases). The CDR3 has 17 residues. Germline V gene sequence: CDR1 MGHRA, CDR2 YSYEKL. The germline V and J ends were trimmed by 0 bases and 4 bases, with 17 bases remaining between them. The CDR3 reads CASSQELVQGIADTQYF. The CDR3 nucleotides are TGCGCCAGCAGCCAAGAACTGGTACAGGGTATTGCAGATACGCAGTATTTT.

The genes are TRBV30 and TRBJ1-1; weak D call: TRBD1 (5 bases). The germline V gene has CDR1 GTSNPN and CDR2 SVGIG (reference sequence). Deletions cut 5 bases from V and 7 bases from J, with 8 bases between. The CDR3 runs to 10 residues. CDR3 sequence reads: CAWGGVEAFF. Written as DNA, the CDR3 is TGTGCCTGGGGGGGAGTTGAAGCTTTCTTT.

This clone appeared a few times. V and J are TRBV10-3 and TRBJ2-1; 7 nucleotides align to TRBD1. Germline assignment: CDR1 ENHRY and CDR2 SYGVKD. The ends lost 7 bases at V and 8 bases at J; junction bases unmatched: 11. The CDR3 is made up of 14 amino acids. The CDR3 spells CAIKGTDTVHEQFF. The DNA of the CDR3 is TGTGCCATCAAAGGGACAGACACAGTACATGAGCAGTTCTTC.

V and J are TRBV6-4 and TRBJ2-1; the match to TRBD2 covers 8 bases. The CDR3 totals 16 residues. The V gene end was trimmed by 0 bases and the J gene end by 3 bases; junction bases not matched to a gene: 4. Germline V CDR1 and CDR2: MRHNA, SNTAGT. The CDR3 spells CASSDSSGGDYNEQFF. The CDR3 DNA follows: TGTGCCAGCAGTGACTCATCGGGAGGGGACTACAATGAGCAGTTCTTC.

This clone was observed once. The chain recombines TRBV3-1 (or the pseudogene TRBV3-2) with TRBJ2-5; 10 nucleotides match TRBD2. Germline lookup yields CDR1 LGHDT and CDR2 YNNKEL (reference sequence). The CDR3 covers 14 residues. V lost 4 bases, J lost 3 bases, and 2 bases stayed unmatched. As DNA, the CDR3 is TGTGCCAGCAGCCCTGGACTAGCGGAAGAGACCCAGTACTTC. This codes for CASSPGLAEETQYF.

The chain has TRBV5-1 and TRBJ2-3, with D unclear. Trimming took off 4 bases at V and 6 bases at J, with 15 bases between the two ends. CDR3 length equals 14 residues. The V gene's germline CDR1 is SGHRS and CDR2 YFSETQ. The CDR3 protein is CASSPENRVDTQYF. The CDR3 region has the DNA TGCGCCAGCAGCCCGGAGAATCGTGTCGATACGCAGTATTTT.

Concerning this clone itself: The junction does not match germline at one end; this may be a read error. The chain recombines TRBV6-5 with TRBJ1-1, with D uncertain. This CDR3 has 13 residues. Germline V gene sequence: CDR1 MNHEY, CDR2 SVGAGI. CDR3 bases: TGTGCCAGCAGTTTTTTCTTCCGTGCTGAAGCTTTTTTT. It yields the protein CASSFFFRAEAFF.

In its sample, this clone was seen once. The chain couples TRBV5-1 to TRBJ2-5; 9 positions match TRBD2. Germline V gene lookup returns CDR1 SGHRS and CDR2 YFSETQ. The CDR3 is made up of 14 amino acids. Germline trimming cut 2 bases from V and 7 bases from J; bases unmatched to any gene: 6. The CDR3 protein is CASSLRLADATQYF. The CDR3 region has the DNA TGCGCCAGCAGCTTACGACTAGCGGATGCGACCCAGTACTTC.

The chain links TRBV18 to TRBJ1-5; a possible D gene is TRBD1 (5 bases). The V and J ends lost 3 bases and 3 bases respectively, with 6 bases between them. The CDR3 spans 13 residues. Germline V gene data show CDR1 as KGHSH and CDR2 as LQKENI. The CDR3 coding sequence is TGTGCCAGCTCACCGACAGACAATCAGCCCCAGCATTTT. It specifies CASSPTDNQPQHF.

The chain couples TRBV5-4 to TRBJ1-6; D perhaps matches TRBD1 (6 bases). This CDR3 spans 16 amino acids. Trimming removed 4 bases at V and 6 bases at J, with 17 bases between. Germline V gene sequence: CDR1 SGHNT, CDR2 YYREEE (reference sequence). The CDR3 DNA is TGTGCCAGCAGCCCGAACGTGGGGGCGGGTAATTCACCCCTCCACTTT. Residues: CASSPNVGAGNSPLHF.

This clone was seen a handful of times. The chain uses TRBV7-2 and TRBJ1-1; D call uncertain. The germline V and J ends were trimmed by 1 base and 5 bases, with 8 bases remaining between them. CDR1 and CDR2 from the germline V gene are SGHTA and FQGNSA. The CDR3 length is 13 residues. The CDR3 here is CASSLEVGTEAFF. The CDR3 DNA sequence: TGTGCCAGCAGCTTAGAGGTCGGAACTGAAGCTTTCTTT.

The chain joins TRBV11-2 to TRBJ2-2; TRBD2 matches 7 bases. Germline V gene data show CDR1 as SGHAT and CDR2 as FQNNGV. The ends lost 1 base at V and 4 bases at J; junction bases unmatched: 3. This CDR3 spans 15 amino acids. The chain's CDR3 is CASSLVGGSTGELFF. As DNA, the CDR3 is TGTGCCAGCAGCTTAGTGGGCGGGAGCACCGGGGAGCTGTTTTTT. The whole variable domain, filled in from reference TRBV11-2 and TRBJ2-2, reads EAGVAQSPRYKIIEKRQSVAFWCNPISGHATLYWYQQILGQGPKLLIQFQNNGVVDDSQLPKDRFSAERLKGVDSTLKIQPAKLEDSAVYLCASSLVGGSTGELFFGEGSRLTVL.

The V and J genes are TRBV7-2 and TRBJ2-5, with TRBD1 identical over 12 bases. Germline V lookup: CDR1 SGHTA, CDR2 FQGNSA. V was pared by 6 bases and J by 5 bases, with 7 bases of the junction left unmatched. This CDR3 has 15 residues. In DNA form, the CDR3 reads TGTGCCAGCAGAAGGGACAGGGGGCGTCAGGAGACCCAGTACTTC. Protein product: CASRRDRGRQETQYF. The full variable domain, in which reference TRBV7-2 and TRBJ2-5 provide the parts outside the CDR3, is GAGVSQSPSNKVTEKGKDVELRCDPISGHTALYWYRQSLGQGLEFLIYFQGNSAPDKSGLPSDRFSAERTGGSVSTLTIQRTQQEDSAVYLCASRRDRGRQETQYFGPGTRLLVL.

V and J are TRBV9 and TRBJ2-6; TRBD1 matches at 8 bases. Per the germline V gene, CDR1 is SGDLS and CDR2 is YYNGEE. The CDR3 runs 17 residues. Trimming removed 4 bases from V and 4 bases from J; junction bases left unmatched: 10. The CDR3 region has the DNA TGTGCCAGCAGCTCCGACCTCAGGGGGCTCGGGGCCAACGTCCTGACTTTC. Translating gives CASSSDLRGLGANVLTF.

V gene TRBV5-1 combines with J gene TRBJ2-1, with TRBD2 matching 12 bases. The CDR3 is made up of 17 amino acids. Germline V gene lookup returns CDR1 SGHRS and CDR2 YFSETQ. J was trimmed by 6 bases and V by 0 bases; bases with no gene match: 7. The CDR3 region has the DNA TGCGCCAGCAGCTTGGGACTAGCGGGAGAGTATCTCAATGAGCAGTTCTTC. It codes for CASSLGLAGEYLNEQFF.

The chain joins TRBV6-2 or TRBV6-3 to TRBJ2-7; D is possibly TRBD1 or TRBD2 (5 bases each). Germline V gene data show CDR1 as MNHEY and CDR2 as SVGEGT. V gave up 4 bases and J gave up 0 bases, with 10 bases separating them. CDR3 size: 14 residues. The CDR3 bases are TGTGCCAGCAGTTTCATGAGGGGCTCCTACGAGCAGTACTTC. Amino acids: CASSFMRGSYEQYF.

The V call is TRBV10-1, the J call TRBJ2-2; D unclear. Deletions cut 8 bases from V and 1 base from J, with 23 bases between. The CDR3 has 18 amino acids. The germline gives CDR1 WNHNN, CDR2 SYGVQD (reference sequence). This CDR3 reads CASGSANFRSLNTGELFF. The CDR3 region has the DNA TGCGCCAGCGGATCAGCGAATTTTAGATCCTTGAACACCGGGGAGCTGTTTTTT.

This clone has a single count. The J gene is TRBJ2-7, the V gene TRBV6-5, with a possible D match to TRBD2 (5 bases). The CDR3 extends over 15 amino acids. The germline V gene encodes CDR1 MNHEY and CDR2 SVGAGI. Trimming shortened V by 0 bases and J by 6 bases, and 15 bases separated the two germline ends. For the CDR3, the DNA is TGTGCCAGCAGTTACTCGCGTCGGTTGGAGGTCGAGCAGTACTTC. Encoded protein: CASSYSRRLEVEQYF.

This rearrangement joins TRBV10-3 to TRBJ1-2; D perhaps matches TRBD1 (6 bases). Trimming took 6 bases from V and 8 from J, leaving 16 bases between them. CDR3 length: 13 amino acids. Germline CDR1 and CDR2: ENHRY and SYGVKD. The CDR3 DNA reads TGTGCCATCAGGCCAGGGGAGAGGGACGGCTACACCTTC. As protein: CAIRPGERDGYTF.

The count of this clone is one. This chain joins TRBV11-2 and TRBJ1-4; the D gene is possibly TRBD1 (6 bases). Per germline, CDR1 SGHAT and CDR2 FQNNGV. Deletions cut 6 bases from V and 10 bases from J, with 15 bases between. The CDR3 has 13 amino acids. CDR3 coding DNA: TGTGCCAGCAGTCTAGCGGGGGCGGCAAAACTGTTTTTT. This sequence encodes CASSLAGAAKLFF.

The chain has TRBV7-8 and TRBJ1-1; a weak D match, TRBD1 (5 bases). This CDR3 comprises 14 residues. Trimming removed 2 bases from V and 5 bases from J, with 12 bases in between. Germline CDR1 is SGHVS and CDR2 is FQNEAQ. CDR3 nucleotide sequence: TGTGCCAGCAGCTTAAACGTAAAGGGGACTGAAGCTTTCTTT. This sequence encodes CASSLNVKGTEAFF.